This note documents a single T cell receptor (beta chain) sequence. Original handling: By means of reference gene primer amplification, nucleated cell counts were estimated. Clones were read by immunoSEQ multiplex PCR, and TCRdb kept only the in-frame ones, dropping some. For V, J and clone size, that table is used; D and trimming come from the DNA. The sample lists 180,000 or so clones, around 87% occurring once. These data come from a study of blood T cell repertoires in COVID-19. Study context: COVID-19 samples from acute and convalescent phases originated in the United States, Italy and Spain. In each case, the material was cDNA or gDNA derived from T cells, B-cell-depleted T cells, or PBMCs.

The sequenced material came from peripheral blood. This receptor was obtained from a man aged 18 to 30 with active or convalescent COVID-19.

The CDR3 DNA is TGTGCCAGCAGCTCCAGCGCGGGAGGCTTAAACAATGAGCAGTTCTTC. Translated: CASSSSAGGLNNEQFF. J is TRBJ2-1 and V is TRBV7-2; 8 bases align to TRBD2. Germline CDR1 and CDR2: SGHTA and FQGNSA. This CDR3 contains 16 residues. After removal of 4 bases from V and 5 bases from J, the junction contained 10 bases not matched to a gene. Together with reference TRBV7-2 and TRBJ2-1, the CDR3 gives the full variable domain: GAGVSQSPSNKVTEKGKDVELRCDPISGHTALYWYRQSLGQGLEFLIYFQGNSAPDKSGLPSDRFSAERTGGSVSTLTIQRTQQEDSAVYLCASSSSAGGLNNEQFFGPGTRLTVL.